This is a list of T cell receptor beta chains from one sample in a study of shared clonotypes between healthy human individuals. Generated by immunoSEQ multiplex PCR, the TCRdb table keeps only in-frame clones and is missing some. Among hundreds of thousands of clones listed, roughly four fifths were seen once. Sequences were obtained from PBMCs. The source of these receptors is a middle-aged woman in good health. Some clones in this sample may be carry-over from other donors' samples. Each CDR3 is given without its conserved first and last residue. Where a row states a size, it is once, few, many or the class of an expanded clone; other rows omit it.

>TRBV11-2|many|11|TRBJ2-1
ASSPGRRGEQF
>TRBV29-1|-|11|TRBJ1-1
SVWTGENTEAF
>TRBV20-1|once|9|TRBJ1-2
SAWQLYGYT
>TRBV5-1|-|13|TRBJ2-7
ASSLKGAGSYEQY
>TRBV27|-|14|TRBJ2-5
ASSSPGHGKGETQY
>TRBV18|many|11|TRBJ1-2
ASSGTANYGYT
>TRBV18|-|13|TRBJ2-7
ASSPTRGDLHEQY
>TRBV5-6|few|13|TRBJ2-1
ASSFVDMDLDEQF
>TRBV27|-|12|TRBJ2-7
ASRPGAPVSEQY
>TRBV5-5|-|12|TRBJ2-2
ASSLIRGTGELF
>TRBV18|-|11|TRBJ1-4
ASSSTPGEKLF
>TRBV7-9|-|10|TRBJ2-7
ASSRTGGERY
>TRBV7-3|-|11|TRBJ2-3
ASSFDYTDTQY
>TRBV19|few|15|TRBJ1-5
ASSVSGTGEGNQPQH
>TRBV19|-|14|TRBJ1-3
ASSTSGTGVGNTIY
>TRBV5-1|-|12|TRBJ2-6
ASWVGSGANVLT
>TRBV5-5|few|11|TRBJ1-4
ASSLNPGEKLF
>TRBV2|-|13|TRBJ2-3
ASSRAGQDTDTQY
>TRBV28|few|8|TRBJ2-1
ASSYNEQF
>TRBV28|-|11|TRBJ2-3
ASITPSRDTQY
>TRBV7-2|-|14|TRBJ2-5
ASSAWDSSKGETQY
>TRBV6-4|-|12|TRBJ1-1
ASRDRGFDTEAF
>TRBV5-1|-|12|TRBJ2-3
ASSPGSYTDTQY
>TRBV2|-|12|TRBJ1-2
ASSEAGDRFGYT
>TRBV11-2|-|13|TRBJ2-7
ASSLLAGDFYEQY
>TRBV28|-|11|TRBJ1-1
ASSRDGRNTGF
>TRBV4-1|-|14|TRBJ2-7
ASSQGVAGEWYEQY
>TRBV7-2|-|13|TRBJ2-7
ASSLDGSFSYEQY
>TRBV19|once|12|TRBJ1-5
ASSIDFSGQPQH
>TRBV7-2|-|14|TRBJ2-2
ASSLAGLAGGSSVF
>TRBV28|once|12|TRBJ2-7
ASSSWQGAGEQY
>TRBV5-1|-|10|TRBJ2-7
ASSPGGNEQY
>TRBV5-6|many|10|TRBJ2-1
ASSRTGNEQF
>TRBV5-4|-|13|TRBJ2-1
ASSLGQGLGNEQF
>TRBV5-4|few|12|TRBJ2-1
ASSVGRFYNEQF
>TRBV5-6|-|12|TRBJ2-7
ASSTPRGSYEQY
>TRBV27|-|11|TRBJ1-4
ASSSSRREKLF
>TRBV7-3|-|14|TRBJ2-5
ASSPQAGGTLETQY
>TRBV27|many|11|TRBJ1-1
ASSERENTEAF
>TRBV7-9|few|15|TRBJ1-4
ASIGGRGGGLHEKLF
>TRBV15|medium-sized|11|TRBJ1-1
AMSFTENTEAF
>TRBV7-9|few|13|TRBJ2-2
ASSLVGSHTEELF
>TRBV7-2|-|13|TRBJ2-3
ASSSMRGIGDTQY
>TRBV2|-|10|TRBJ1-4
ASSDRARKLF
>TRBV19|many|11|TRBJ2-3
ASSWTLTDTQY
>TRBV25-1|-|15|TRBJ2-2
ASSEQGLTANTGELF
>TRBV6-5|-|10|TRBJ1-1
ASIGVGTEAF
>TRBV19|-|13|TRBJ2-1
ASMDRINSYNEQF
>TRBV7-3|-|13|TRBJ2-7
ASSLTGTSVYEQY